This T cell receptor (beta chain) was identified in a study of blood T cell repertoires in COVID-19. Across the study: Some COVID-19 samples were acute and others convalescent; all came from the United States, Italy and Spain.

The study drew participants aged about 18 to 95 years from about two dozen US areas. Participants' own reports of clinical history determined their cohort assignment. Only in-frame clones appear in the TCRdb table, and some are missing; sequencing was by immunoSEQ multiplex PCR. Of 300,000 to 350,000 clones in the sample, 90% were seen once. Sequencing was done on a sample of PBMCs or T cells enriched from blood (not recorded which). The sequence came from a woman younger than 35 with acute COVID-19.

CDR3 sequence reads: CASSQEFFAGLKNTGELFF. CDR3 coding DNA: TGCGCCAGCAGCCAAGAATTTTTCGCGGGACTCAAGAACACCGGGGAGCTGTTTTTT. The chain has TRBV4-1 and TRBJ2-2; TRBD2 is a possible D gene (6 bases). V was cut by 0 bases and J by 1 base, with 18 bases left in between. This CDR3 is built from 19 residues. CDR1 and CDR2 (germline): MGHRA, YSYEKL.